One and the same sample provided the 18 T cell receptor beta chains below, sequenced in a study of blood T cell repertoires in COVID-19. The assay was immunoSEQ multiplex PCR, and TCRdb's table has in-frame clones only and misses some. This table holds more than 95,000 clones, about 94% found once. What was sequenced was peripheral blood. The receptors shown here come from a man aged 50 or older with COVID-19, enrolled during active disease.

V is TRBV30 and J is TRBJ2-3; D is possibly TRBD2 (7 bases). The germline V gene encodes CDR1 GTSNPN and CDR2 SVGIG (reference sequence). CDR3 length: 14 residues. The V end lost 5 bases, the J end lost 5 bases, and 17 bases lay between the germline ends. CDR3 DNA: TGTGCCTGGCAAGCGGGGCCCAGGGGAGATACGCAGTATTTT. As protein: CAWQAGPRGDTQYF.

This chain links TRBV7-8 with TRBJ2-7; D uncertain. The CDR3 is made up of 14 amino acids. Per germline, CDR1 SGHVS and CDR2 FQNEAQ. The V end lost 1 base, the J end lost 1 base, and 8 bases lay between the germline ends. CDR3 sequence reads: CASSLVSGSYEQYV. CDR3 nucleotides: TGTGCCAGCAGCTTAGTCTCAGGATCCTACGAGCAGTACGTC.

This clone was found once. The chain joins TRBV6-6 to TRBJ2-2; 9 nucleotides match TRBD1. Germline V lookup: CDR1 MNHNY, CDR2 SVGAGI (reference sequence). The CDR3 runs 16 residues. The V gene end was trimmed by 2 bases and the J gene end by 4 bases; junction bases not matched to a gene: 5. For the CDR3, the DNA is TGTGCCAGCAGTTACGCGGGGACAGGGATCACCGGGGAGCTGTTTTTT. This encodes CASSYAGTGITGELFF.

The V gene is TRBV19, the J gene TRBJ2-3; D is ambiguous. Trimming took 5 bases from V and 3 from J, leaving 6 bases between them. CDR3 length: 12 residues. CDR1 is LNHDA, CDR2 SQIVND, per germline (reference sequence). The CDR3 loop reads CASSPGTDTQYF. In nucleotides, the CDR3 is TGTGCCAGTAGTCCCGGTACAGATACGCAGTATTTT.

The chain joins TRBV21-1 to TRBJ2-7; no check of the table's D call, TRBD1, against the DNA was made. TRBV21-1 is an annotated pseudogene. The CDR3 is 12 amino acids. The CDR3 DNA is TGTGCCAGCAGCTGGGGGCACTACGAGCAGTACGTC. Translated: CASSWGHYEQYV.

This clone was counted only a few times. V gene TRBV19 combines with J gene TRBJ1-1, with 8 bases that match TRBD1. Looked up from germline, CDR1 is LNHDA and CDR2 is SQIVND (reference sequence). V lost 7 bases and J lost 2; bases outside the gene matches: 18. The CDR3 spans 18 residues. CDR3 DNA: TGTGCCAGTACCTACGGACAGGGTAGGTTTTTTCCTAACACTGAAGCTTTCTTT. Translating gives CASTYGQGRFFPNTEAFF.

This clone was picked up one time. The rearrangement links TRBV7-3 to TRBJ2-7; TRBD2 matches at 7 bases. The germline V gene has CDR1 SGHTA and CDR2 FQGTGA. Trimming at V came to 7 bases and at J to 2 bases, leaving 11 bases not matched to a gene. This CDR3 contains 15 residues. The CDR3, as DNA: TGTGCCAGCATCCCAAAACTAGCGTTTACCTACGAGCAGTACTTC. Amino acid sequence: CASIPKLAFTYEQYF.

This chain connects TRBV28 to TRBJ1-1; tentatively, D is TRBD1 (5 bases). Germline V CDR1 and CDR2: MDHEN, SYDVKM. This CDR3 is built from 13 residues. Trimming removed 2 bases from V and 5 bases from J, with 9 bases in between. DNA of the CDR3: TGTGCCAGCAGTTTAATGGGGGGGACTGAAGCTTTCTTT. Its translation: CASSLMGGTEAFF.

The chain carries TRBV9 and TRBJ2-1; TRBD2 matches at 8 bases. The germline V gene has CDR1 SGDLS and CDR2 YYNGEE. V shed 3 bases, J shed 4 bases, and the junction held 6 bases outside the gene matches. The CDR3 sequence is 15 residues long. CDR3 sequence reads: CASSEDSGTYNEQFF. The DNA of the CDR3 is TGTGCCAGCAGCGAGGATAGCGGGACTTACAATGAGCAGTTCTTC.

The chain carries TRBV6-5 and TRBJ2-2, with D possibly TRBD2 on 5 matching bases. The CDR3 is 13 amino acids. The germline V gene has CDR1 MNHEY and CDR2 SVGAGI. Trimming left V 6 bases short and J 4 bases short, with 9 bases between. The CDR3 coding sequence is TGTGCCAGCAGGCGGGCCACCACCGGGGAGCTGTTTTTT. It encodes CASRRATTGELFF.

The chain links TRBV7-7 to TRBJ2-2; 8 nucleotides match TRBD2. The CDR3 loop spans 15 amino acids. Germline V CDR1 and CDR2: SSHAT, FNYEAQ (reference sequence). Here the CDR3 reads CASAPGTRNTGELFF. The CDR3 DNA reads as TGTGCTAGTGCCCCCGGGACTAGGAACACCGGGGAGCTGTTTTTT.

This clone was seen once. The chain couples TRBV7-9 to TRBJ1-2; D is unclear. Germline values: CDR1 SEHNR, CDR2 FQNEAQ (reference sequence). V dropped 2 bases and J dropped 2 bases, with 9 bases sitting between them. There are 14 residues in the CDR3. This CDR3 reads CASSLSQNNYGYTF. The DNA for the CDR3 is TGTGCCAGCAGCTTATCACAGAACAACTATGGCTACACCTTC.

This clone is a singleton in its sample. The V call is TRBV2, the J call TRBJ1-4, with D perhaps matching TRBD1 (5 bases). The CDR3 is 15 residues long. Trimming left V 0 bases short and J 8 bases short, with 13 bases between. Germline lookup yields CDR1 SNHLY and CDR2 FYNNEI. The CDR3 sequence: CASSEAGGVREKLFF. In DNA form, the CDR3 reads TGTGCCAGCAGTGAAGCGGGAGGGGTGAGGGAAAAACTGTTTTTT.

V gene TRBV6-4 combines with J gene TRBJ2-2; TRBD2 is a possible D gene (6 bases). Germline CDR1 is MRHNA and CDR2 is SNTAGT. This CDR3 spans 13 amino acids. With 3 bases removed from V and 6 bases from J, the gap between germline ends came to 8 bases. The CDR3 DNA reads TGTGCCAGCAGTGAGCGGAGGGCCGGGGAGCTGTTTTTT. It encodes CASSERRAGELFF.

V gene TRBV30 combines with J gene TRBJ2-2; the match to TRBD1 covers 9 bases. V gave up 8 bases and J gave up 6 bases; unmatched junction bases: 13. This CDR3 comprises 15 residues. Germline V gene data show CDR1 as GTSNPN and CDR2 as SVGIG (reference sequence). The CDR3 loop is CATHRRDRVAGELFF. DNA for the CDR3: TGTGCCACGCACCGCCGGGACAGGGTGGCCGGGGAGCTGTTTTTT.

The chain is built from TRBV6-5 and TRBJ2-3, with TRBD1 matching over 8 bases. In germline, CDR1 is MNHEY, CDR2 SVGAGI. The CDR3 has 15 amino acids. Germline trimming cut 7 bases from V and 1 base from J; bases unmatched to any gene: 7. For the CDR3, the DNA is TGTGCCAGCACCCAGACAGGGGCGGGCACAGATACGCAGTATTTT. Amino acid sequence: CASTQTGAGTDTQYF.

This clone came up once. The chain couples TRBV2 to TRBJ2-7; TRBD2 aligns across 11 bases. The CDR3 runs to 14 residues. The ends lost 4 bases at V and 5 bases at J; junction bases unmatched: 4. Germline CDR1 reads SNHLY; CDR2 reads FYNNEI. The DNA for the CDR3 is TGTGCCAGCAGTGGACTAGCGGGAATGGACGAGCAGTACTTC. Protein sequence: CASSGLAGMDEQYF.

The chain carries TRBV6-5 and TRBJ2-4; D gene uncertain. From germline, CDR1 is MNHEY and CDR2 SVGAGI. V lost 7 bases to trimming and J lost 0 bases, with 10 bases between them. The CDR3 spans 14 residues. CDR3 loop: CASNPQLAKNIQYF. The CDR3 nucleotides read TGTGCCAGCAACCCACAGCTAGCCAAAAACATTCAGTACTTC.